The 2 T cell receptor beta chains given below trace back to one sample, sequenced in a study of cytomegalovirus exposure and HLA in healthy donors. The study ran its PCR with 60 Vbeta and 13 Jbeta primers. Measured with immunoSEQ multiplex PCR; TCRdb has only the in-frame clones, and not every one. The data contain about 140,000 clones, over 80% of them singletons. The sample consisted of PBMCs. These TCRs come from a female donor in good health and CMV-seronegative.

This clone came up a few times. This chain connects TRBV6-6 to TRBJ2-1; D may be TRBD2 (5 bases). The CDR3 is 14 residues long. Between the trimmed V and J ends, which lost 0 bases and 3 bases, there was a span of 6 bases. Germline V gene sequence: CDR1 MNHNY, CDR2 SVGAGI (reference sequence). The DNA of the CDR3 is TGTGCCAGCAGTTACTCGAGGGTCTACAATGAGCAGTTCTTC. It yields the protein CASSYSRVYNEQFF.

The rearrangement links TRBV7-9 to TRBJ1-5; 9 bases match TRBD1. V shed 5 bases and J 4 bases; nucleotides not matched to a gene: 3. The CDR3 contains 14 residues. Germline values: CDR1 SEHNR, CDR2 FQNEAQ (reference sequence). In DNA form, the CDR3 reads TGTGCCAGCAGCGCCGGGACAGGGAATCAGCCCCAGCATTTT. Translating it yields CASSAGTGNQPQHF.